This T cell receptor (beta chain) was retrieved from a study of CD8 T cells in Susac syndrome. This CDR3 spans 15 amino acids. The ends were cut back, 4 bases at V and 6 bases at J, with 18 bases in the middle. CDR1 is MDHEN and CDR2 is SYDVKM in the germline V gene. Sequencing targeted TCR beta in blood CD8+ and CD4+ T cells. Negative magnetic isolation gave CD8+ and CD4+ cells; FACS enriched CD8+ TEMRA. cDNA came from around 0.5 to 1 ug RNA primed by random hexamers. One entry per CDR3 protein results from TCRdb running MiXCR on the immunoSEQ multiplex PCR reads. The sample consists of roughly 150,000 distinct CDR3 sequences, about 91% of them appearing once.

The clonotype was recovered from a human donor in good health. Material for sequencing was CD4+ T cells from PBMCs. The chain carries TRBV28 and TRBJ1-1; D is possibly TRBD1 (6 bases). The CDR3, as DNA: TGTGCCAGCAGTTCCGGGGGCGGTAGAAGCGCTGAAGCTTTCTTT. Amino acids: CASSSGGGRSAEAFF. The variable domain in full, with the rest retrieved from reference TRBV28 and TRBJ1-1, is DVKVTQSSRYLVKRTGEKVFLECVQDMDHENMFWYRQDPGLGLRLIYFSYDVKMKEKGDIPEGYSVSREKKERFSLILESASTNQTSMYLCASSSGGGRSAEAFFGQGTRLTVV.